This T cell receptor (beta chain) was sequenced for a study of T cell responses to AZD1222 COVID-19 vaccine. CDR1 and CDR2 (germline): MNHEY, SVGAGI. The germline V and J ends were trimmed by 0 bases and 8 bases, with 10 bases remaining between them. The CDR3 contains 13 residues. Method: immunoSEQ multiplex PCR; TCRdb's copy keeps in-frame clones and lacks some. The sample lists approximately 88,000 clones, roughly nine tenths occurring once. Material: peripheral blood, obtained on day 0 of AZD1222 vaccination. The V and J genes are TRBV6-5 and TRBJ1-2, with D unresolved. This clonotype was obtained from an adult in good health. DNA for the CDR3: TGTGCCAGCAGTTACTCCGAAGGGTTCGGCTACACCTTC. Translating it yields CASSYSEGFGYTF.